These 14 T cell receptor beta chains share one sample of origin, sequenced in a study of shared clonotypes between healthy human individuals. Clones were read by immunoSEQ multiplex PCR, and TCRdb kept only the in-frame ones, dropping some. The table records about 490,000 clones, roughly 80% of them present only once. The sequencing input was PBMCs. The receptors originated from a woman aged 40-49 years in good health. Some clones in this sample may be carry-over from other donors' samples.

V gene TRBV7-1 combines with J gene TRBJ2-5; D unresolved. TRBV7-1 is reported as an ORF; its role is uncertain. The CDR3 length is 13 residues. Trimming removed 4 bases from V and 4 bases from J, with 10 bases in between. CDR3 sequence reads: CASSLSRPETQYF. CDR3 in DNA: TGTGCCAGCAGCTTATCTAGGCCAGAGACCCAGTACTTC.

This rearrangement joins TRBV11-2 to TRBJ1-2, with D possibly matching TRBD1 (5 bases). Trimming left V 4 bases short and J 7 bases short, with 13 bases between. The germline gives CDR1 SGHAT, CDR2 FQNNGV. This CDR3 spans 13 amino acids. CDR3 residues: CASSYGDQGGYTF. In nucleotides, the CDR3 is TGTGCCAGCAGCTACGGAGATCAGGGTGGCTACACCTTC.

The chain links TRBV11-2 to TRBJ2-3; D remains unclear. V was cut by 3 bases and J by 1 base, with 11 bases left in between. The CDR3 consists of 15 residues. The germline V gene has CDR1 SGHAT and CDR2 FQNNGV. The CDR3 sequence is CASSFQVRGTDTQYF. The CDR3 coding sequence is TGTGCCAGCAGCTTCCAGGTGCGAGGCACAGATACGCAGTATTTT.

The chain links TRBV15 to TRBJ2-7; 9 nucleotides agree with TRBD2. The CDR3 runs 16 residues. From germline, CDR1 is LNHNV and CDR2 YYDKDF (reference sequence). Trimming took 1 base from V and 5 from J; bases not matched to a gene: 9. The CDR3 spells CATSRGGLAGRNEQYF. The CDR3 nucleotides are TGTGCCACCAGCAGAGGTGGTCTAGCGGGGCGGAACGAGCAGTACTTC.

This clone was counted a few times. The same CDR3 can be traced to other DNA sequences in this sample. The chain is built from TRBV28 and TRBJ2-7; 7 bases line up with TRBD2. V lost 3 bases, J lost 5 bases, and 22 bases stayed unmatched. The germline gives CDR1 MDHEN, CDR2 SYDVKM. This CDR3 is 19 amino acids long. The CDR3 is CASSFRVRVGYGRWNEQYF. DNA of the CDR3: TGTGCCAGCAGTTTTAGGGTCAGGGTAGGGTACGGGAGGTGGAACGAGCAGTACTTC. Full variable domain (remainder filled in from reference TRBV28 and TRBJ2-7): DVKVTQSSRYLVKRTGEKVFLECVQDMDHENMFWYRQDPGLGLRLIYFSYDVKMKEKGDIPEGYSVSREKKERFSLILESASTNQTSMYLCASSFRVRVGYGRWNEQYFGPGTRLTVT.

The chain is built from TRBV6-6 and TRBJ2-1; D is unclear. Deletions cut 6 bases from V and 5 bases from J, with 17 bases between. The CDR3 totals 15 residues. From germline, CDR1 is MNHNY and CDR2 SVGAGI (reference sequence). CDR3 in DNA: TGTGCCAGCAGGCCCCCCTCTATTGTTAACAATGAGCAGTTCTTC. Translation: CASRPPSIVNNEQFF.

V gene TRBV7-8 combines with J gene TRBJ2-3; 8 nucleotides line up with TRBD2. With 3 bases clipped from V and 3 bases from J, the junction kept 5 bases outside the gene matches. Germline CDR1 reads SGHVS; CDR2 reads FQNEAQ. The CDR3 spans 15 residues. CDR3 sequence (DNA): TGTGCCAGCAGCTTTGGAGGCGGGAGGACAGATACGCAGTATTTT. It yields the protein CASSFGGGRTDTQYF.

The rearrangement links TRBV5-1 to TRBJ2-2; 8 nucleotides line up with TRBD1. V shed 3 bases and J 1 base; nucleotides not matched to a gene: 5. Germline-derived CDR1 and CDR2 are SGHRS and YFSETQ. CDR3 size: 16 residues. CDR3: CASSSTGVLNTGELFF. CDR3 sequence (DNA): TGCGCCAGCAGCTCGACAGGGGTCTTGAACACCGGGGAGCTGTTTTTT. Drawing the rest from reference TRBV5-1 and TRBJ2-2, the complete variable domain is KAGVTQTPRYLIKTRGQQVTLSCSPISGHRSVSWYQQTPGQGLQFLFEYFSETQRNKGNFPGRFSGRQFSNSRSEMNVSTLELGDSALYLCASSSTGVLNTGELFFGEGSRLTVL.

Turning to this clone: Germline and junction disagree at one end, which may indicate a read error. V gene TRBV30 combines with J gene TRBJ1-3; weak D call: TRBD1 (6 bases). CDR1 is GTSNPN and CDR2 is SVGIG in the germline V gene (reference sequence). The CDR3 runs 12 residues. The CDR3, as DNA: TGTGCCTGTAACAGGGCTGGAAGCACCATATATTTT. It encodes CACNRAGSTIYF. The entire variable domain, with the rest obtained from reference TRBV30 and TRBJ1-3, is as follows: SQTIHQWPATLVQPVGSPLSLECTVEGTSNPNLYWYRQAAGRGLQLLFYSVGIGQISSEVPQNLSASRPQDRQFILSSKKLLLSDSGFYLCACNRAGSTIYFGEGSWLTVV.

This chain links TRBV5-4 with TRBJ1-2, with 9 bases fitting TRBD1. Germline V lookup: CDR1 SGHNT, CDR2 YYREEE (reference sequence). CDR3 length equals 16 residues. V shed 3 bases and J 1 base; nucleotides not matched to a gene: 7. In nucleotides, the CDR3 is TGTGCCAGCAGCTCAGGGACAGGGAGTCTTAACTATGGCTACACCTTC. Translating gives CASSSGTGSLNYGYTF.

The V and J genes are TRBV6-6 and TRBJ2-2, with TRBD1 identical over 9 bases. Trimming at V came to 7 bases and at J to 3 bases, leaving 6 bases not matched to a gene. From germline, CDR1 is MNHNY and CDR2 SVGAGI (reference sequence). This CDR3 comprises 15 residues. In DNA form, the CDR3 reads TGTGCCAGCATCCGGGACAGGGTGGACACCGGGGAGCTGTTTTTT. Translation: CASIRDRVDTGELFF.

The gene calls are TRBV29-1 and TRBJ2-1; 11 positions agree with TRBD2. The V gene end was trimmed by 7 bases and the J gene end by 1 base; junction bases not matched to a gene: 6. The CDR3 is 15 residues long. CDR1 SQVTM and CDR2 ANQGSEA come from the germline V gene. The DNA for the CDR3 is TGCAGCGCCCAGATAGCGGGAGGGTCCTACAATGAGCAGTTCTTC. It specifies CSAQIAGGSYNEQFF.

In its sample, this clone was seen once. CDR3 in amino acids: CASSVGSGRGVNEQFF. In nucleotides, the CDR3 is TGTGCCAGCAGCGTAGGTAGCGGGAGAGGGGTCAATGAGCAGTTCTTC. V and J are TRBV9 and TRBJ2-1; TRBD2 aligns across 9 bases. CDR1 and CDR2 (germline): SGDLS, YYNGEE. CDR3 length: 16 amino acids. Germline trimming cut 0 bases from V and 6 bases from J; bases unmatched to any gene: 7. Drawing the rest from reference TRBV9 and TRBJ2-1, the complete variable domain is DSGVTQTPKHLITATGQRVTLRCSPRSGDLSVYWYQQSLDQGLQFLIQYYNGEERAKGNILERFSAQQFPDLHSELNLSSLELGDSALYFCASSVGSGRGVNEQFFGPGTRLTVL.

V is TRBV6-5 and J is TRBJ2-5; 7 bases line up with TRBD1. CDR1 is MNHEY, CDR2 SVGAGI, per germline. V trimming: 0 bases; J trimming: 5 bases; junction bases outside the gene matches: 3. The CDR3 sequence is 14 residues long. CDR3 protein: CASSYSGGRETQYF. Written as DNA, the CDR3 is TGTGCCAGCAGTTACTCAGGGGGCCGGGAGACCCAGTACTTC.